The 6 T cell receptor beta chains presented below share a single source sample, sequenced in a study of T-cell memory formation after mild COVID-19. TCRdb reprocessed the 5' RACE reads with MiXCR, giving one entry per CDR3 protein. The sample shows some 40,000 distinct CDR3 sequences, 7.3% of them seen only once. Sequencing input: PBMCs or a T cell subset sorted from them (not recorded which). The source of these receptors is a man in his late teens or twenties who had mild COVID-19 (a few samples of this study predate the infection). Cell type and time point are not known.

This chain's CDR3 is CASSQESRYVTGELFF. CDR3 in DNA: TGCGCCAGCAGCCAAGAAAGCAGATATGTCACCGGGGAGCTGTTTTTT. The chain employs TRBV4-1 and TRBJ2-2, with D unclear. Trimming shortened V by 0 bases and J by 4 bases, and 12 bases separated the two germline ends. The CDR3 length is 16 residues. CDR1 is MGHRA, CDR2 YSYEKL, per germline.

This clonotype appeared a few times. This chain uses TRBV18 with TRBJ2-1; no firm D call. The germline V gene encodes CDR1 KGHSH and CDR2 LQKENI. Trimming took off 5 bases at V and 6 bases at J, with 11 bases between the two ends. CDR3 size: 13 residues. CDR3 loop: CASSTSLRNEQFF. The DNA for the CDR3 is TGTGCCAGCTCAACCTCCCTGCGCAATGAGCAGTTCTTC. Supplemented by reference TRBV18 and TRBJ2-1, the full variable domain reads NAGVMQNPRHLVRRRGQEARLRCSPMKGHSHVYWYRQLPEEGLKFMVYLQKENIIDESGMPKERFSAEFPKEGPSILRIQQVVRGDSAAYFCASSTSLRNEQFFGPGTRLTVL.

The chain joins TRBV15 to TRBJ2-3, with D uncertain. V dropped 0 bases and J dropped 2 bases, with 9 bases sitting between them. The CDR3 is made up of 15 amino acids. CDR1 is LNHNV, CDR2 YYDKDF, per germline (reference sequence). This chain's CDR3 is CATSRDGLNTDTQYF. The CDR3 DNA reads as TGTGCCACCAGCAGAGATGGGCTTAACACAGATACGCAGTATTTT. Supplemented by reference TRBV15 and TRBJ2-3, the full variable domain reads DAMVIQNPRYQVTQFGKPVTLSCSQTLNHNVMYWYQQKSSQAPKLLFHYYDKDFNNEADTPDNFQSRRPNTSFCFLDIRSPGLGDTAMYLCATSRDGLNTDTQYFGPGTRLTVL.

This clonotype was found a few times. The chain recombines TRBV2 with TRBJ1-4; TRBD1 matches at 7 bases. The V segment lost 6 bases and the J segment 10 bases; nucleotides outside the gene matches: 11. This CDR3 has 14 amino acids. Germline assignment: CDR1 SNHLY and CDR2 FYNNEI. The chain's CDR3 is CASRTGAGRVKLFF. The CDR3 DNA is TGTGCCAGCAGAACAGGGGCCGGGCGGGTAAAACTGTTTTTT.

This clonotype was observed a handful of times. The rearrangement uses TRBV30 and TRBJ2-7; 7 nucleotides line up with TRBD1. This CDR3 has 18 residues. The V and J ends lost 1 base and 3 bases, in that order; junction bases with no gene match: 18. Per the germline V gene, CDR1 is GTSNPN and CDR2 is SVGIG (reference sequence). In DNA form, the CDR3 reads TGTGCCTGGAGTGCCTTTCGACTCCCGGGACAGTACAACTACGAGCAGTACTTC. Residues: CAWSAFRLPGQYNYEQYF.

The table lists this clonotype with a few counts. The chain employs TRBV6-2 or TRBV6-3 and TRBJ1-1; 7 nucleotides align to TRBD1. Germline CDR1 MNHEY, CDR2 SVGEGT. This CDR3 is built from 13 residues. Trimming took 6 bases from V and 5 from J; bases not matched to a gene: 6. DNA of the CDR3: TGTGCCAGCAGCGCAGACAGGGCGACTGAAGCTTTCTTT. It yields the protein CASSADRATEAFF.